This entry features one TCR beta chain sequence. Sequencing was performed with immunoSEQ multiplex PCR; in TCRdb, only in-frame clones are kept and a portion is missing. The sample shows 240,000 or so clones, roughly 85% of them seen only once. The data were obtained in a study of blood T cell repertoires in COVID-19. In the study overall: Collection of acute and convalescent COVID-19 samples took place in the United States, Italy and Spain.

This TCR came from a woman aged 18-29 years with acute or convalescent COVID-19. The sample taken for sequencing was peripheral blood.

As DNA, the CDR3 is TGTGCCAGCAGCTTAAGATCGGACAGGGTGAACACTGAAGCTTTCTTT. Its translation: CASSLRSDRVNTEAFF. This chain links TRBV11-2 with TRBJ1-1; TRBD1 matches at 8 bases. V trimming: 2 bases; J trimming: 0 bases; junction bases outside the gene matches: 5. This CDR3 is built from 16 residues. Per germline, CDR1 SGHAT and CDR2 FQNNGV.